Listed below are T cell receptor beta chains from one sample, sequenced in a study of blood T cell repertoires in COVID-19. Libraries were prepared by immunoSEQ multiplex PCR; TCRdb keeps only in-frame clonotypes and omits some of them. The sample carries some 150,000 clones, 83% recorded once. The source material was PBMCs or T cells enriched from blood (not recorded which). The receptors come from a woman aged 45-65 years in a cohort exposed to, infected with or recovered from COVID-19 (not recorded which). CDR3s include the opening cysteine and the closing phenylalanine or tryptophan. A D gene is named only where the DNA matches it firmly.

CDR3 protein: CASSSDRPGANVLTF; CDR3 DNA: TGTGCCAGCAGTTCCGACAGGCCTGGGGCCAACGTCCTGACTTTC; J gene: TRBJ2-6; V gene: TRBV6-2/TRBV6-3; D gene: -
CDR3 protein: CARSGTGDGYTF; CDR3 DNA: TGTGCCAGAAGCGGGACAGGGGATGGCTACACCTTC; J gene: TRBJ1-2; V gene: TRBV5-3; D gene: TRBD1
CDR3 protein: CATRSDSNSNQPQHF; CDR3 DNA: TGTGCCACCAGATCGGACAGCAATAGCAATCAGCCCCAGCATTTT; J gene: TRBJ1-5; V gene: TRBV24-1; D gene: -
CDR3 protein: CASRRTSGSSTGELFF; CDR3 DNA: TGTGCCAGCAGGAGGACTAGCGGGAGTTCCACCGGGGAGCTGTTTTTT; J gene: TRBJ2-2; V gene: TRBV25-1; D gene: TRBD2
CDR3 protein: CASSLMFSGGQGPSEQYF; CDR3 DNA: TGTGCCAGCAGCTTAATGTTTTCTGGGGGACAGGGTCCCAGTGAGCAGTACTTC; J gene: TRBJ2-7; V gene: TRBV7-8; D gene: TRBD1
CDR3 protein: CASRSSGSSNEQFF; CDR3 DNA: TGTGCCAGCAGGTCTAGCGGGAGTAGTAATGAGCAGTTCTTC; J gene: TRBJ2-1; V gene: TRBV7-3; D gene: TRBD2
CDR3 protein: CATSRAQWGDGYEQYF; CDR3 DNA: TGTGCCACCAGCAGAGCTCAATGGGGCGACGGCTACGAGCAGTACTTC; J gene: TRBJ2-7; V gene: TRBV15; D gene: -
CDR3 protein: CASSSRPLDSSTEAFF; CDR3 DNA: TGTGCCAGCAGCTCTCGCCCCCTTGACAGCTCCACTGAAGCTTTCTTT; J gene: TRBJ1-1; V gene: TRBV7-2; D gene: -
CDR3 protein: CATQRELTDTQYF; CDR3 DNA: TGTGCCACTCAGCGGGAGCTTACAGATACGCAGTATTTT; J gene: TRBJ2-3; V gene: TRBV6-5; D gene: TRBD2
CDR3 protein: CASSFRQGPGNTIYF; CDR3 DNA: TGTGCCAGCAGCTTCCGGCAGGGCCCTGGAAACACCATATATTTT; J gene: TRBJ1-3; V gene: TRBV5-8; D gene: -